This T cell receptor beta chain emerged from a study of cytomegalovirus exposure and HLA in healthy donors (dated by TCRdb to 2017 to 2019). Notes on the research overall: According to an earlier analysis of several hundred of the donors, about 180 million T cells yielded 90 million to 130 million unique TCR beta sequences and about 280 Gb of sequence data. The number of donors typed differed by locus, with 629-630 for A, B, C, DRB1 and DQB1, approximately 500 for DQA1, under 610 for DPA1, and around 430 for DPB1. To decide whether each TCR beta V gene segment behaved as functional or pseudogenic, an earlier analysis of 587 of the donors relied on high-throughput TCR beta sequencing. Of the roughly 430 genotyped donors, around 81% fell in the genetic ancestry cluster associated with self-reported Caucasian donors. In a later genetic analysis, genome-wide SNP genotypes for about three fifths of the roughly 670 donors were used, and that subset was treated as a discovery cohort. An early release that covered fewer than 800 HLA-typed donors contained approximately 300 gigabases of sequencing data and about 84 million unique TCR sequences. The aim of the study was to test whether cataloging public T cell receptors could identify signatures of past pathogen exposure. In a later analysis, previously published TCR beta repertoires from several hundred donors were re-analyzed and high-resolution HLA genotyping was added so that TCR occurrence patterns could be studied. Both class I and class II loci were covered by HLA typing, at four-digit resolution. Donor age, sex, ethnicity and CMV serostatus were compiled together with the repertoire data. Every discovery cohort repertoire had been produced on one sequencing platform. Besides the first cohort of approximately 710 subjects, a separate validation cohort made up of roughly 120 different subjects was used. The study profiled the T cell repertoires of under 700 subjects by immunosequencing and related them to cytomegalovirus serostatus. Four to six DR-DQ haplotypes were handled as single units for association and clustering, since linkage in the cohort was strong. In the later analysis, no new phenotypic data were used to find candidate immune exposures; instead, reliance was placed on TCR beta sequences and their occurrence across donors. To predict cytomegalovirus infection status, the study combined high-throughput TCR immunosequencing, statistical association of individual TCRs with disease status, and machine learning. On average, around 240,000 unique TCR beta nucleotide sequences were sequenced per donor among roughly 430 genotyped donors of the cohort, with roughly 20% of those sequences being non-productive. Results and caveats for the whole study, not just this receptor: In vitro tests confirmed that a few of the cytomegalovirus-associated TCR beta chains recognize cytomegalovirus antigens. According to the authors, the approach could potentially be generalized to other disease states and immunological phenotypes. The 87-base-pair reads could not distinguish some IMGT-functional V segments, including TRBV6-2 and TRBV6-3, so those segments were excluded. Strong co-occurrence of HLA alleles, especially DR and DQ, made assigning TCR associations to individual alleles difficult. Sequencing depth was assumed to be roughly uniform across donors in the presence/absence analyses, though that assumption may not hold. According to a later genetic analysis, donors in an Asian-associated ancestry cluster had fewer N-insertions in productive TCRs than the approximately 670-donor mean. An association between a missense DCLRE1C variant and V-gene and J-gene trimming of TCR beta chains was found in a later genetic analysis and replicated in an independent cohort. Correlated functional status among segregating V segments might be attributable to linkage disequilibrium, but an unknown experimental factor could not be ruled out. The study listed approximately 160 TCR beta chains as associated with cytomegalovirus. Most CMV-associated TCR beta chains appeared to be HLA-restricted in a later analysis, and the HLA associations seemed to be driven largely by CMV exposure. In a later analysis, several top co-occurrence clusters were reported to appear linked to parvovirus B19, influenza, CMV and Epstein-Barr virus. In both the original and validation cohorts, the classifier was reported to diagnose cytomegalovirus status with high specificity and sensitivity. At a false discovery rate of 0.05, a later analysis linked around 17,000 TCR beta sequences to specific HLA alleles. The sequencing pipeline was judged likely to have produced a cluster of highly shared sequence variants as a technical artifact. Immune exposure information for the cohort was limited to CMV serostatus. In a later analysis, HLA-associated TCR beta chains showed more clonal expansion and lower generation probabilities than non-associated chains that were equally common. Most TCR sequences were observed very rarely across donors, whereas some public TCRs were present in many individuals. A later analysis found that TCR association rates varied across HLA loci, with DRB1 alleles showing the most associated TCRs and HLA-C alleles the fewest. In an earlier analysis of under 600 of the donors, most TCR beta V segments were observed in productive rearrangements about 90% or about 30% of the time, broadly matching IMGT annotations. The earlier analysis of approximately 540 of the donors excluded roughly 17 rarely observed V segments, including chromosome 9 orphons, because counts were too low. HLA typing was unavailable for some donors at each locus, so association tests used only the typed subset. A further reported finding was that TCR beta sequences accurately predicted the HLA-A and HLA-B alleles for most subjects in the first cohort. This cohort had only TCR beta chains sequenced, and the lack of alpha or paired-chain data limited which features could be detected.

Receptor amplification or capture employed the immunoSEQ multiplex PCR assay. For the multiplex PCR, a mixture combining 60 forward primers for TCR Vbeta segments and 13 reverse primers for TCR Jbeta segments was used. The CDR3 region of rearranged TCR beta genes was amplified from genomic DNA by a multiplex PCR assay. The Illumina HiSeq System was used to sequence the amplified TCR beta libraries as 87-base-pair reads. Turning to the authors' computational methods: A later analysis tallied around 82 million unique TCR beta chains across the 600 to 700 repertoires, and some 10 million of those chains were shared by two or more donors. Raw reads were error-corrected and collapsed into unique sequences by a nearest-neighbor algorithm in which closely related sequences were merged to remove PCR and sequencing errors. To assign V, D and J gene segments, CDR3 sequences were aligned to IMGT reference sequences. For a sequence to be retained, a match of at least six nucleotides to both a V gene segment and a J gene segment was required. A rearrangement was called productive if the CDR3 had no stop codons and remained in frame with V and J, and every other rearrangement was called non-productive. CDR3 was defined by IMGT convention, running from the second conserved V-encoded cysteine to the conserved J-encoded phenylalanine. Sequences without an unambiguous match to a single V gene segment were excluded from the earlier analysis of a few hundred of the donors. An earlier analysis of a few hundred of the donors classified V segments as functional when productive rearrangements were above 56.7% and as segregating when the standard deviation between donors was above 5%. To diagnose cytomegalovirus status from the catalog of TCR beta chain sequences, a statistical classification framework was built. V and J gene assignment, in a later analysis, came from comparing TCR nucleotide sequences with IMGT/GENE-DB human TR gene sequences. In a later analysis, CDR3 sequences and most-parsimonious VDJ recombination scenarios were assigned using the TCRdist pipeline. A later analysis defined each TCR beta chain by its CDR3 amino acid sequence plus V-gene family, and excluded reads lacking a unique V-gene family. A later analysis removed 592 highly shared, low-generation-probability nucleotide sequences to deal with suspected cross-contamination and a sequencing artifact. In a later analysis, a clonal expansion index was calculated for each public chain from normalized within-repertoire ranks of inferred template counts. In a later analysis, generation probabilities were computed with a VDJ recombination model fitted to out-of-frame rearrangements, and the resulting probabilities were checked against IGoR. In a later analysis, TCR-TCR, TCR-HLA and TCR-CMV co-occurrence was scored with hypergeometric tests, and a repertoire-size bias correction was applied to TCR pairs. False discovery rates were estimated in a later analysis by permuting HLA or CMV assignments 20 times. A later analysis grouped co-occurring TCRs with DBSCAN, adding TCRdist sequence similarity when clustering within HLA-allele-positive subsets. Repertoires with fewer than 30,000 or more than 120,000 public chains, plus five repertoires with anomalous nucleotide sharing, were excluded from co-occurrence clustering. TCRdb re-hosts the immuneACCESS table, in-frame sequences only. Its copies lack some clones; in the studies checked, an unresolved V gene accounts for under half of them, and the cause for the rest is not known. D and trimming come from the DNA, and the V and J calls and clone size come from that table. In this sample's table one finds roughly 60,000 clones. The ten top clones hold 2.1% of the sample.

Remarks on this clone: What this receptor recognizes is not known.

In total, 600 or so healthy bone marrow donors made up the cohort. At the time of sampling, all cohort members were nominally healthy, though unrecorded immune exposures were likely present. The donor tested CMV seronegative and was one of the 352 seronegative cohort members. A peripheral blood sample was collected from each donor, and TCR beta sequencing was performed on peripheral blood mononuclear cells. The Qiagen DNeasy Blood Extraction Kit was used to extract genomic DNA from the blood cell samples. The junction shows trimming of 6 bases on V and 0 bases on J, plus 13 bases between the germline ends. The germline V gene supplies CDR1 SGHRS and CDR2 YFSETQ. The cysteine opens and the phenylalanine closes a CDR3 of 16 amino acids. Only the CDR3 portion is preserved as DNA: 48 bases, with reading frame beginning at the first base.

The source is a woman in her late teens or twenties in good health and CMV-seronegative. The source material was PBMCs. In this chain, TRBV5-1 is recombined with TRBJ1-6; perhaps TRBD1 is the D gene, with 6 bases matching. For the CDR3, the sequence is CASTGAESSYNSPLHF. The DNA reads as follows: TGCGCCAGCACAGGGGCGGAGAGCTCCTATAATTCACCCCTCCACTTT. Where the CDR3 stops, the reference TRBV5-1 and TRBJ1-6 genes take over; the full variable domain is KAGVTQTPRYLIKTRGQQVTLSCSPISGHRSVSWYQQTPGQGLQFLFEYFSETQRNKGNFPGRFSGRQFSNSRSEMNVSTLELGDSALYLCASTGAESSYNSPLHFGNGTRLTVT.